Listed here is a single TCR beta chain. Its matching antigen is unknown. This sample is part of a study of T cell responses to AZD1222 COVID-19 vaccine. Study-wide results and caveats: Females made up more of the donors, who were largely white British, and clonal diversity may have come out too low. In the spike-specific TCR repertoire, nearly half reportedly target unmutated variant regions. All repertoire sampling was performed exclusively after the peak T cell response. CD4 TCRs linked to vaccination spanned spike, dominating at 160-218 and 743-854.

Using immunoSEQ multiplex PCR, the repertoire was profiled, and TCRdb retains in-frame clones only, with some absent. The sample lists roughly 150,000 clones, roughly nine tenths occurring once. The CDR3 runs 19 residues. Germline V gene data show CDR1 as MNHEY and CDR2 as SVGEGT. V trimming: 2 bases; J trimming: 6 bases; junction bases outside the gene matches: 15. The sequencing used peripheral blood, collected 28 days after the second AZD1222 dose. This chain links TRBV6-2 or TRBV6-3 with TRBJ2-3; 12 bases line up with TRBD1. The source of this sequence is an adult who received the AZD1222 COVID-19 vaccine. The CDR3 loop is CASSYEVGWDRGRRDTQYF. The DNA of the CDR3 is TGTGCCAGCAGTTACGAGGTCGGCTGGGACAGGGGGCGAAGGGATACGCAGTATTTT.